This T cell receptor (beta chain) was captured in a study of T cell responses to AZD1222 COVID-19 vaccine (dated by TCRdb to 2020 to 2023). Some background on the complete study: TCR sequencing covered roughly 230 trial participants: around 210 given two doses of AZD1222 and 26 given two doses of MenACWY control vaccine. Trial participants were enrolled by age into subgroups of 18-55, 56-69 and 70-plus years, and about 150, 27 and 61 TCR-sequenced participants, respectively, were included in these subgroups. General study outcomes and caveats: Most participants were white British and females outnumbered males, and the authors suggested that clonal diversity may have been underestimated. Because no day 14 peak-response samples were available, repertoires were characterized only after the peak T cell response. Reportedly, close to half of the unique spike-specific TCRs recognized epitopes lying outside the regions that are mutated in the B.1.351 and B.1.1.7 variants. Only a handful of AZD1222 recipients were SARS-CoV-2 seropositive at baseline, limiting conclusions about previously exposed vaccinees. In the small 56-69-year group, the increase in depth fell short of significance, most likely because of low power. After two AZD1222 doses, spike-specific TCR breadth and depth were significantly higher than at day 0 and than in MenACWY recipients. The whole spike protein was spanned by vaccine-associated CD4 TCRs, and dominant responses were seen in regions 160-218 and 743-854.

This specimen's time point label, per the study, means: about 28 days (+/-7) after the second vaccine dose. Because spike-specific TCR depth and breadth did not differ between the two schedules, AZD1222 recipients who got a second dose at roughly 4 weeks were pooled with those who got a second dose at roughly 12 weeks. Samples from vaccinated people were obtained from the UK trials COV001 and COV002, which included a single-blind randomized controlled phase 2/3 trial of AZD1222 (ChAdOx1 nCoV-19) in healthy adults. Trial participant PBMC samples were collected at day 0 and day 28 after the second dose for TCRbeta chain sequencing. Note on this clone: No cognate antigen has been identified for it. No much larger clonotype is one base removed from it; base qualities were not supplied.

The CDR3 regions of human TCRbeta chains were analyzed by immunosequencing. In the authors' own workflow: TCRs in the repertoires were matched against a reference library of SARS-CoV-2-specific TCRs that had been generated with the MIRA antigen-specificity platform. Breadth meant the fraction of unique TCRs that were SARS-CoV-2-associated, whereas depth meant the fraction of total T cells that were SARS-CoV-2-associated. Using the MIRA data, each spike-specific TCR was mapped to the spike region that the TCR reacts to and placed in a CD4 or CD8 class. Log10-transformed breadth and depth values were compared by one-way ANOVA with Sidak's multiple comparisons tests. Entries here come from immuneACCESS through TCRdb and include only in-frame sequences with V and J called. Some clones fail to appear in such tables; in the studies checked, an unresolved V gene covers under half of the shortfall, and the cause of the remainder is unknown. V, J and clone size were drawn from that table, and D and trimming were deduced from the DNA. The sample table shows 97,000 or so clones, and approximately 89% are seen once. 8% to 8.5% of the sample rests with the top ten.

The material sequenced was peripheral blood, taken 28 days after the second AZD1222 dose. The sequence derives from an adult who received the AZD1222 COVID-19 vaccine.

The sequence in DNA is TGCGCCAGCATTATCCGGGACAACCCCAATGAGCAGTTCTTC. It specifies CASIIRDNPNEQFF. The chain was built from TRBV23-1 and TRBJ2-1; tentative D gene TRBD1, with 6 bases matching. TRBV23-1 is an ORF, with its function uncertain. The CDR3 numbers 14 residues from cysteine through phenylalanine. The retained sequence is limited to the CDR3, 42 bases, with the frame set at the first base. Deletion took 7 bases off V and 6 bases off J, with a span of 16 bases between the germline ends.